This TCR beta chain was captured by sequencing in a study of blood T cell repertoires in COVID-19. For the study at large: Acute-phase and convalescent COVID-19 samples originated in the United States, Italy and Spain. The analysed material was cDNA or gDNA that came from T cells, B-cell-depleted T cells, or PBMCs.

The CDR3 runs to 17 residues. V was pared by 3 bases and J by 4 bases, with 12 bases of the junction left unmatched. Germline V gene sequence: CDR1 LGHDT, CDR2 YNNKEL (reference sequence). The authors' processing: Reference gene primer amplification yielded estimated nucleated cell counts. Produced via immunoSEQ multiplex PCR; TCRdb's table is partial and in-frame only. V and J calls and clone size come straight from that table; D and trimming were deduced from the DNA. The table has fewer than 90,000 clones, around 72% seen once. The sample taken for sequencing was peripheral blood. The source of this sequence is an elderly woman with acute or convalescent COVID-19. V and J are TRBV3-1 (or the pseudogene TRBV3-2) and TRBJ2-5; 9 nucleotides agree with TRBD2. In nucleotides, the CDR3 is TGTGCCAGCAGCCACCTCGCAGGACTAGCGTTAGGAGAGACCCAGTACTTC. Translated: CASSHLAGLALGETQYF.